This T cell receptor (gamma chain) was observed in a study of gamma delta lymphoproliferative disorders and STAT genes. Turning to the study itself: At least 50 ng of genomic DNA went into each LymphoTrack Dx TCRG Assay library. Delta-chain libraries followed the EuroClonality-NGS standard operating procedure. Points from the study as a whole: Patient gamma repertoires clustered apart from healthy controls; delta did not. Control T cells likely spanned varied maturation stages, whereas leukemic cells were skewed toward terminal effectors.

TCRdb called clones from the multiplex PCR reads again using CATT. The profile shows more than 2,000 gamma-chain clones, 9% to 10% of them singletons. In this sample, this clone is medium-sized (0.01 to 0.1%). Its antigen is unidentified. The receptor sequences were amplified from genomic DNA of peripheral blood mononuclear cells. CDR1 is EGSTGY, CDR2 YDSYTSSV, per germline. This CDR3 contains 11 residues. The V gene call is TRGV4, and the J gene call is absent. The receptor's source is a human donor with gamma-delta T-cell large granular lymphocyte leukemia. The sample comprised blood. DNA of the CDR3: TGTGCCACCTGGGGTATTGAAGAGGAACTCTTT. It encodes CATWGIEEELF.